The rows below give T cell receptor beta chains drawn from one sample of a study of blood T cell repertoires in COVID-19. Measured with immunoSEQ multiplex PCR; TCRdb has only the in-frame clones, and not every one. Counted here are about 99,000 clones, about 90% occurring once; the ten biggest clones make up around 2.2%. Sequenced sample: peripheral blood. The receptor source for this set is a man aged 50 or older with COVID-19, enrolled during active disease. The CDR3 runs from the conserved cysteine through the conserved F or W. The order of the fields is D gene, clone size, CDR3 length, J gene, V gene, CDR3 DNA, CDR3 protein. The D gene is left open where the match is weak. A clone size is listed for some rows: how often the clone was seen (once, few, many), or a class if it is expanded.

D: .; size: .; length: 13; J: TRBJ2-1; V: TRBV5-1; DNA: TGCGCCAGCAGCTTGGGTCGGGACAATGAGCAGTTCTTC; CDR3: CASSLGRDNEQFF
D: .; size: .; length: 15; J: TRBJ2-7; V: TRBV11-2; DNA: TGTGCCAGCAGCTTAGAGGTAGGAACTACCTACGAGCAGTACTTC; CDR3: CASSLEVGTTYEQYF
D: TRBD2; size: .; length: 18; J: TRBJ2-2; V: TRBV27; DNA: TGTGCCAGCAGCACCCCCGCGGTAGCGGGGGGTAACACCGGGGAGCTGTTTTTT; CDR3: CASSTPAVAGGNTGELFF
D: .; size: .; length: 15; J: TRBJ2-3; V: TRBV7-3; DNA: TGTGCCAGCAGCTCCCGGGGGACCCGCACAGATACGCAGTATTTT; CDR3: CASSSRGTRTDTQYF
D: TRBD1; size: .; length: 16; J: TRBJ1-4; V: TRBV28; DNA: TGTGCCAGCAGACGGGACAGGGTTTCGGTCGATGAAAAACTGTTTTTT; CDR3: CASRRDRVSVDEKLFF
D: .; size: few; length: 14; J: TRBJ1-3; V: TRBV14; DNA: TGTGCCAGCAGTCCGACATACTCTGGAAACACCATATATTTT; CDR3: CASSPTYSGNTIYF
D: TRBD1; size: once; length: 14; J: TRBJ1-5; V: TRBV6-5; DNA: TGTGCCAGCAGGGGGACAGGGGGAAATCAGCCCCAGCATTTT; CDR3: CASRGTGGNQPQHF
D: .; size: .; length: 15; J: TRBJ1-6; V: TRBV2; DNA: TGTGCCAGCAGGGGACAAGTTTCCTATAATTCACCCCTCCACTTT; CDR3: CASRGQVSYNSPLHF
D: TRBD1; size: .; length: 16; J: TRBJ1-2; V: TRBV6-5; DNA: TGTGCCAGCAGTTATCGAAGCAGCGGACAGGGGAATGGCTACACCTTC; CDR3: CASSYRSSGQGNGYTF
D: .; size: .; length: 15; J: TRBJ2-7; V: TRBV3-1/TRBV3-2; DNA: TGTGCCAGCAGCCAAGATTCAGGCTACTTCTACGAGCAGTACTTC; CDR3: CASSQDSGYFYEQYF
D: TRBD1; size: .; length: 20; J: TRBJ1-2; V: TRBV11-3; DNA: TGTGCCAGCAGCTTAGTAGGCTTGGACAGGGGGCTGACTGATAACTATGGCTACACCTTC; CDR3: CASSLVGLDRGLTDNYGYTF
D: .; size: .; length: 15; J: TRBJ2-2; V: TRBV7-9; DNA: TGTGCCAGCAGCCCCAGTACACGCAACACCGGGGAGCTGTTTTTT; CDR3: CASSPSTRNTGELFF
D: TRBD1; size: .; length: 14; J: TRBJ2-7; V: TRBV30; DNA: TGTGCCTGGACCAAGACAGGGGGATCAAACGAGCAGTACTTC; CDR3: CAWTKTGGSNEQYF
D: .; size: .; length: 14; J: TRBJ1-4; V: TRBV29-1; DNA: TGCAGCGTATCAGGGTATGCAACTAATGAAAAACTGTTTTTT; CDR3: CSVSGYATNEKLFF
D: TRBD1; size: .; length: 15; J: TRBJ1-2; V: TRBV4-1; DNA: TGCGCCAGCAGCCAAGATTTAGGACAGGGATATGGCTACACCTTC; CDR3: CASSQDLGQGYGYTF